The present T cell receptor beta chain was sequenced within a study of cytomegalovirus exposure and HLA in healthy donors. Study overall: Across 350 to 400 genotyped donors, 81% landed in the Caucasian-associated ancestry cluster.

Worth noting for this clone: The antigen remains undetermined. Other DNA sequences in the sample encode the same CDR3.

Findings of the study overall: In an earlier analysis, about 87% or about 30%: the productive usage of most TCR beta V segments. The authors listed 150 to 200 TCR beta chains as cytomegalovirus-associated. TCR beta V- and J-gene trimming was later associated with a missense DCLRE1C variant.

PCR primers comprised 60 Vbeta and 13 Jbeta primers. Data came from immunoSEQ multiplex PCR; TCRdb stores just in-frame clones and leaves some out. The sample carries just over 150,000 clones, 75% to 90% recorded once. Germline V gene sequence: CDR1 MNHEY, CDR2 SVGAGI. V was shortened by 6 bases and J by 1 base, with 9 bases between the two germline ends. The CDR3 loop spans 13 amino acids. The material sequenced was PBMCs. The clonotype comes from a woman between 18 and 30 years old in good health and CMV-seronegative. V is TRBV6-5 and J is TRBJ1-2, with D perhaps TRBD1 (5 bases). The CDR3 DNA sequence: TGTGCCAGCAGCCTAGACAGTAACTATGGCTACACCTTC. Translating gives CASSLDSNYGYTF.